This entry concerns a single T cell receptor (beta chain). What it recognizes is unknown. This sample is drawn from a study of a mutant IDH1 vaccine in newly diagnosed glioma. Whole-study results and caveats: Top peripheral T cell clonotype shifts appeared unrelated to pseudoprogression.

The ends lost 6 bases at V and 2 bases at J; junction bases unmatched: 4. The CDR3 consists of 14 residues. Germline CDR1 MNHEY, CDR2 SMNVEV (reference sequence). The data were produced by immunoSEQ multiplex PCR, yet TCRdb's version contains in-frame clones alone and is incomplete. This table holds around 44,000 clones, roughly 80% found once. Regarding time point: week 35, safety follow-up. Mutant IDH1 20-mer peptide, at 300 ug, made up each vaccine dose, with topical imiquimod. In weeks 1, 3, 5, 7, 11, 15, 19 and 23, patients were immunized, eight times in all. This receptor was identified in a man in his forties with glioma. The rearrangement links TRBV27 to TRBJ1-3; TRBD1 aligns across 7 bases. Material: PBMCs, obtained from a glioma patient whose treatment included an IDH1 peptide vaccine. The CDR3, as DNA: TGTGCCAGCAGGCAAACAGGGGCTGGAAACACCATATATTTT. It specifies CASRQTGAGNTIYF.